These 16 T cell receptor beta chains originate from one sample sequenced in a study of OX40 agonist ivuxolimab in advanced cancers. Assay used: immunoSEQ multiplex PCR; TCRdb lists only in-frame clones, some missing. The table includes roughly 93,000 clones, under 85% detected once. Here the sequenced sample was CD4+ or CD8+ T cells sorted from blood, taken in a trial of the OX40 agonist ivuxolimab. The source is an adult with an advanced solid tumor such as melanoma, head and neck, liver or kidney cancer.

The rearrangement uses TRBV18 and TRBJ1-3; D call uncertain. Germline CDR1 is KGHSH and CDR2 is LQKENI. The CDR3 contains 15 residues. Trimming pared 3 bases from V and 0 bases from J, leaving 9 bases between. The CDR3 region is CASSPTSDSGNTIYF. CDR3 DNA sequence: TGTGCCAGCTCACCGACCTCAGACTCTGGAAACACCATATATTTT.

This chain uses TRBV6-5 with TRBJ2-5; 9 bases line up with TRBD2. The CDR3 has 16 residues. From germline, CDR1 is MNHEY and CDR2 SVGAGI. V gave up 0 bases and J gave up 5 bases; unmatched junction bases: 7. This CDR3 reads CASSYSSGSGSETQYF. CDR3 nucleotides: TGTGCCAGCAGTTACTCGAGTGGTAGCGGGAGCGAGACCCAGTACTTC.

The V and J genes are TRBV4-2 and TRBJ1-2; 7 bases are shared with TRBD1. Trimming took 4 bases from V and 6 from J; bases not matched to a gene: 8. This CDR3 is built from 14 residues. Germline loops: CDR1 LGHNA, CDR2 YNFKEQ. As DNA, the CDR3 is TGTGCCAGCAGCCCGGGACAGCGAGAAGATGGCTACACCTTC. Protein sequence: CASSPGQREDGYTF.

V and J are TRBV6-5 and TRBJ1-4, with D tentatively TRBD1 (5 bases). Trimming took off 2 bases at V and 10 bases at J, with 14 bases between the two ends. This CDR3 is built from 14 residues. Germline-derived CDR1 and CDR2 are MNHEY and SVGAGI. For the CDR3, the DNA is TGTGCCAGCAGTTACGGGGGAGTGCGGGGAAAACTGTTTTTT. It codes for CASSYGGVRGKLFF.

This clone was detected ten times or more. This chain joins TRBV7-6 and TRBJ2-7; D assignment may be TRBD1 or TRBD2 (6 bases each). Per the germline V gene, CDR1 is SGHVS and CDR2 is FNYEAQ. CDR3 length: 15 residues. The V end was cut by 1 base, the J end by 6 bases, with 16 bases between. The chain's CDR3 is CASSLVGGGTGEQYF. Here the CDR3 DNA reads TGTGCCAGCAGCTTAGTAGGGGGAGGTACCGGCGAGCAGTACTTC. Drawing the rest from reference TRBV7-6 and TRBJ2-7, the complete variable domain is GAGVSQSPRYKVTKRGQDVALRCDPISGHVSLYWYRQALGQGPEFLTYFNYEAQQDKSGLPNDRFSAERPEGSISTLTIQRTEQRDSAMYRCASSLVGGGTGEQYFGPGTRLTVT.

This chain connects TRBV6-5 to TRBJ1-2; maybe TRBD1 (5 bases). The CDR3 sequence is 14 residues long. Germline CDR1 MNHEY, CDR2 SVGAGI. V lost 6 bases to trimming and J lost 5 bases, with 16 bases between them. The CDR3 nucleotides read TGTGCCAGCAGAGCCACAGGTCTTGGGTATGGCTACACCTTC. Translated, it gives CASRATGLGYGYTF.

This clone was counted a few times. J is TRBJ1-5 and V is TRBV5-8; 11 nucleotides line up with TRBD1. This CDR3 comprises 15 residues. V shed 4 bases and J 5 bases; nucleotides not matched to a gene: 5. CDR1 is SGHTS, CDR2 YDEGEE, per germline. The CDR3 sequence is CASSVGQGDHQPQHF. The CDR3 DNA follows: TGTGCCAGCAGCGTGGGACAGGGGGACCATCAGCCCCAGCATTTT.

The V gene is TRBV19, the J gene TRBJ2-7; D might be TRBD1 (5 bases). Between the trimmed V and J ends, which lost 4 bases and 7 bases, there was a span of 17 bases. Germline V gene data show CDR1 as LNHDA and CDR2 as SQIVND (reference sequence). The CDR3 is 14 amino acids. CDR3 DNA sequence: TGTGCCAGTAGTACCCTTATTCGTGCAGGGGAGCAGTACTTC. This encodes CASSTLIRAGEQYF.

The chain uses TRBV27 and TRBJ2-4; 7 bases line up with TRBD2. The CDR3 extends over 17 amino acids. CDR1 MNHEY and CDR2 SMNVEV come from the germline V gene (reference sequence). The V and J ends lost 2 bases and 6 bases, in that order; junction bases with no gene match: 13. The CDR3 sequence is CASSLIRGTGGGNIQYF. The CDR3, as DNA: TGTGCCAGCAGTTTAATAAGGGGAACCGGCGGGGGAAACATTCAGTACTTC.

For the CDR3, the DNA is TGTGCCAGCAGCTTGGCCGTGCGGGCGGCACAGGAGCAGTACTTC. It codes for CASSLAVRAAQEQYF. V and J are TRBV5-6 and TRBJ2-7, with a possible D match to TRBD2 (5 bases). V shed 0 bases and J shed 7 bases, with 17 bases lying between them. In germline, CDR1 is SGHDT, CDR2 YYEEEE. This CDR3 comprises 15 residues.

This chain connects TRBV27 to TRBJ2-7; D gene uncertain. Trimming left V 3 bases short and J 3 bases short, with 9 bases between. Germline V gives CDR1 MNHEY, CDR2 SMNVEV (reference sequence). This CDR3 has 13 residues. CDR3 in DNA: TGTGCCAGCAGTTTTGGGCCCCGCTACGAGCAGTACTTC. Amino acid sequence: CASSFGPRYEQYF.

The V and J genes are TRBV6-5 and TRBJ2-7; 7 nucleotides align to TRBD2. This CDR3 has 15 amino acids. The J segment lost 4 bases and the V segment lost 5 bases, leaving 11 bases of the junction unmatched. CDR1 is MNHEY, CDR2 SVGAGI, per germline. CDR3 in DNA: TGTGCCAGCAGTGGCCGGCGGGAGTACCCGTACGAGCAGTACTTC. It specifies CASSGRREYPYEQYF.

The V and J genes are TRBV5-4 and TRBJ1-2; D is possibly TRBD1 (5 bases). CDR3 length equals 13 residues. Germline CDR1 SGHNT, CDR2 YYREEE (reference sequence). V shed 0 bases and J shed 8 bases, with 11 bases lying between them. CDR3 sequence: CASSLAGDRGYTF. The CDR3 region has the DNA TGTGCCAGCAGCTTGGCGGGGGATCGGGGCTACACCTTC.

The gene calls are TRBV5-1 and TRBJ2-7; TRBD1 matches 10 bases. With 2 bases clipped from V and 10 bases from J, the junction kept 9 bases outside the gene matches. The CDR3 is made up of 14 amino acids. Germline V CDR1 and CDR2: SGHRS, YFSETQ. The CDR3: CASSLGRQGAYQYF. CDR3 sequence (DNA): TGCGCCAGCAGCTTAGGGAGACAGGGGGCGTATCAGTACTTC.

The chain recombines TRBV11-2 with TRBJ1-4, with D possibly TRBD1 on 6 matching bases. This CDR3 region has 15 residues. V was cut by 2 bases and J by 2 bases, with 9 bases left in between. The V gene's germline CDR1 is SGHAT and CDR2 FQNNGV. The CDR3 DNA follows: TGTGCCAGCAGCTTAATGGACAGTACTAATGAAAAACTGTTTTTT. Its translation: CASSLMDSTNEKLFF.

This clone was counted between two and nine times. The rearrangement joins TRBV19 to TRBJ1-5; 8 bases agree with TRBD1. Trimming took 4 bases from V and 8 from J; bases not matched to a gene: 10. Germline V CDR1 and CDR2: LNHDA, SQIVND (reference sequence). The CDR3 spans 15 residues. CDR3 in amino acids: CASSTRTGPNEPQHF. For the CDR3, the DNA is TGTGCCAGTAGTACCAGGACAGGGCCGAATGAGCCCCAGCATTTT.